The rows below give T cell receptor beta chains drawn from one sample of a study of beta chain features in type 1 diabetes. TCRdb's copy holds only in-frame clones and misses some; the assay was immunoSEQ multiplex PCR. In the table there are tens of thousands of clones, about 48% of which are singletons. Sequencing input: central memory CD4+ T cells from blood. The source is a man aged 25-40 years with type 1 diabetes. The CDR3 runs from the conserved cysteine through the conserved F or W. A D gene is named only where the DNA matches it firmly. Clone size, where shown, is once, few, many, or a class for clones that have expanded.

d_gene,v_gene,abundance,j_gene,CDR3aa,CDR3nt
.,TRBV29-1,few,TRBJ2-1,CSLGSYNEQFF,TGCAGCCTCGGGTCCTACAATGAGCAGTTCTTC
.,TRBV29-1,.,TRBJ1-1,CSVGGGGQNTEAFF,TGCAGCGTTGGAGGGGGGGGGCAGAACACTGAAGCTTTCTTT
TRBD1,TRBV5-4,few,TRBJ2-5,CASSLGDRGTETQYF,TGTGCCAGCAGCTTGGGAGACAGGGGGACGGAGACCCAGTACTTC
TRBD2,TRBV11-2,once,TRBJ2-7,CASSLDYGGRASGQYF,TGTGCCAGCAGCTTAGATTATGGCGGGAGGGCCAGCGGGCAGTACTTC
.,TRBV4-3,few,TRBJ1-5,CASSQDGQNQPQHF,TGCGCCAGCAGCCAAGACGGACAGAATCAGCCCCAGCATTTT
TRBD1,TRBV5-1,.,TRBJ2-2,CASSLDSGTASTGELFF,TGCGCCAGCAGCTTGGACTCCGGGACAGCAAGCACCGGGGAGCTGTTTTTT
.,TRBV7-7,few,TRBJ2-7,CASSLSPREEQYF,TGTGCTAGCAGCTTATCCCCCCGGGAGGAGCAGTACTTC
.,TRBV5-1,few,TRBJ1-1,CASSLLPGTEAFF,TGCGCCAGCAGCTTGCTTCCGGGCACTGAAGCTTTCTTT
TRBD1,TRBV18,.,TRBJ1-1,CASSPFATGGTEAFF,TGTGCCAGCTCACCCTTCGCAACAGGGGGCACTGAAGCTTTCTTT
TRBD1,TRBV11-2,few,TRBJ1-1,CASSSGQGTEAFF,TGTGCCAGCAGCTCGGGACAGGGGACTGAAGCTTTCTTT
.,TRBV19,few,TRBJ2-1,CASKRELGYNEQFF,TGTGCCAGTAAGAGGGAATTGGGCTACAATGAGCAGTTCTTC
.,TRBV5-1,.,TRBJ1-2,CASSLMGGQGYTF,TGCGCCAGCAGCTTGATGGGGGGGCAAGGCTACACCTTC
TRBD1,TRBV4-1,few,TRBJ2-7,CASSRGQGAYEQYF,TGCGCCAGCAGCCGGGGACAGGGGGCCTACGAGCAGTACTTC
TRBD2,TRBV6-1,.,TRBJ2-3,CASSAGGRVTDTQYF,TGTGCCAGCAGTGCGGGCGGGAGGGTAACAGATACGCAGTATTTT
.,TRBV11-2,.,TRBJ2-1,CASSPPAGLYNEQFF,TGTGCCAGCAGCCCCCCGGCGGGGCTGTACAATGAGCAGTTCTTC
.,TRBV6-5,.,TRBJ1-1,CASQGRVNTEAFF,TGTGCCAGCCAGGGGCGTGTGAACACTGAAGCTTTCTTT
.,TRBV7-2,once,TRBJ2-3,CASSLGAFTDTQYF,TGTGCCAGCAGCTTGGGGGCATTTACAGATACGCAGTATTTT
TRBD1,TRBV5-1,once,TRBJ2-2,CASSPPGQGAAGELFF,TGCGCCAGCAGCCCCCCGGGACAGGGGGCGGCCGGGGAGCTGTTTTTT
TRBD2,TRBV2,.,TRBJ2-5,CASSDIRTSRETQYF,TGTGCCAGCAGTGATATACGGACTAGTAGAGAGACCCAGTACTTC
TRBD2,TRBV2,few,TRBJ2-1,CASSTSAYNEQFF,TGTGCCAGCAGTACTAGCGCCTACAATGAGCAGTTCTTC
TRBD1,TRBV27,.,TRBJ1-2,CASRIEQGGGYTF,TGTGCCAGCCGTATTGAACAGGGGGGCGGCTACACCTTC
TRBD1,TRBV7-9,once,TRBJ1-6,CASSPGQGYSPLHF,TGTGCCAGCAGCCCGGGACAGGGTTATTCACCCCTCCACTTT
TRBD2,TRBV9,.,TRBJ2-3,CASSVWSGGADTQYF,TGTGCCAGCAGCGTATGGAGCGGGGGGGCGGATACGCAGTATTTT
TRBD2,TRBV27,few,TRBJ2-1,CASWSTSGGYNEQFF,TGTGCCAGCTGGTCGACTAGCGGGGGTTACAATGAGCAGTTCTTC
TRBD1,TRBV6-5,.,TRBJ1-2,CASTPGQNYGYTF,TGTGCCAGCACGCCGGGACAGAACTATGGCTACACCTTC
.,TRBV28,few,TRBJ2-4,CASSLLRNIQYF,TGTGCCAGCAGTCTACTAAGGAACATTCAGTACTTC
.,TRBV5-5,.,TRBJ1-4,CASSAGQTPGGEKLFF,TGTGCCAGCAGCGCCGGACAGACCCCGGGGGGTGAAAAACTGTTTTTT
TRBD1,TRBV30,.,TRBJ1-1,CAWRKLGQGGTEAFF,TGTGCCTGGAGGAAACTAGGACAGGGAGGCACTGAAGCTTTCTTT
.,TRBV7-9,.,TRBJ2-6,CASSVQGPSGANVLTF,TGTGCCAGCAGCGTTCAGGGCCCCTCTGGGGCCAACGTCCTGACTTTC
TRBD1,TRBV7-2,.,TRBJ2-7,CASSLPGQVHEQYF,TGTGCCAGCAGCTTACCGGGACAGGTCCACGAGCAGTACTTC
.,TRBV11-2,once,TRBJ1-1,CASSLALMNTEAFF,TGTGCCAGCAGCTTAGCCCTTATGAACACTGAAGCTTTCTTT
TRBD1,TRBV9,.,TRBJ1-6,CASSVGDRGQSPLHF,TGTGCCAGCAGCGTAGGGGACAGGGGGCAATCACCCCTCCACTTT
TRBD2,TRBV11-3,.,TRBJ2-1,CASSPGGAGGFANEQFF,TGTGCCAGCAGCCCCGGCGGGGCGGGAGGTTTCGCTAATGAGCAGTTCTTC